This T cell receptor (beta chain) came from a study of shared T cell receptors in the human thymus. The protocol was immunoSEQ multiplex PCR, while the TCRdb copy is restricted to in-frame clones and leaves out a portion. The repertoire has approximately 490,000 clones, 70% to 80% of them found once; the top ten carry 0.013%. Per the germline V gene, CDR1 is MNHEY and CDR2 is SMNVEV (reference sequence). J lost 2 bases, V lost 6 bases, and 10 bases had no gene match. This CDR3 comprises 15 residues. This sample was shared with a second study, whose subject was human thymus T cells. That source adds: There appeared to be biased usage of V and J genes in thymic and blood repertoires. A high degree of thymic repertoire overlap among unrelated individuals was reported in related research.

The specimen sequenced was thymocytes. This clonotype was sampled from a boy under two years old with a congenital heart defect. V usage is TRBV27 and J usage is TRBJ2-7, with 7 bases aligning to TRBD1. DNA of the CDR3: TGTGCCAGCAGACATGGACAGGTCCTCACCTACGAGCAGTACTTC. Translating gives CASRHGQVLTYEQYF.